This record looks at one TCR beta chain sequence and its context. Using immunoSEQ multiplex PCR, the repertoire was profiled, and TCRdb retains in-frame clones only, with some absent. The data contain 80,000 or so clones, roughly four fifths of them singletons. The entry originates in a study of blood T cell repertoires in COVID-19. This CDR3 spans 17 amino acids. The sequence derives from a human donor in a cohort sampled during active COVID-19. The V and J genes are TRBV21-1 and TRBJ2-3; TRBD2, as called in the table, went unchecked against the DNA. TRBV21-1 is designated a pseudogene. Sequenced material: peripheral blood. Written as DNA, the CDR3 is TGTGCCAGCAGCGGTACTCCGGGACTAGCGGGGGCGGATACGCAGTATTTT. Protein product: CASSGTPGLAGADTQYF.